A selection of T cell receptor beta chains follows, all from one sample in a study of blood T cell repertoires in COVID-19. Data came from immunoSEQ multiplex PCR; TCRdb stores just in-frame clones and leaves some out. Seen here are 200,000 to 300,000 clones, 75% to 90% observed once, and the top ten hold over 8.5%. Sequenced material: peripheral blood. All receptors derive from a human donor in a cohort sampled during active COVID-19. The CDR3 runs from the conserved cysteine through the conserved F or W. The order of the fields is CDR3 protein, CDR3 DNA, clone size, J gene, D gene, V gene. D genes are given only for firm matches. Clone sizes are given selectively: once, few, many, or a class where the clone is expanded.

CASSLVASGSKNIQYF,TGTGCCAGCAGCTTAGTAGCTAGCGGGAGCAAAAACATTCAGTACTTC,NA,TRBJ2-4,TRBD2,TRBV7-2
CASSYQGNYGYTF,TGTGCCAGCAGTTACCAGGGTAACTATGGCTACACCTTC,NA,TRBJ1-2,NA,TRBV12-3/TRBV12-4
CASSATTGGYEQYF,TGTGCCAGCTCAGCTACGACAGGGGGCTACGAGCAGTACTTC,NA,TRBJ2-7,TRBD1,TRBV18
CATSNRDRAAQEQYF,TGTGCCACCAGCAACAGGGACAGGGCGGCCCAGGAGCAGTACTTC,NA,TRBJ2-7,TRBD1,TRBV15
CASSEVGGEQYF,TGTGCCAGCAGTGAAGTCGGGGGCGAGCAGTACTTC,NA,TRBJ2-7,NA,TRBV6-1
CASSYGDRSTYEQYF,TGTGCCAGCAGTTACGGGGACAGGTCAACCTACGAGCAGTACTTC,NA,TRBJ2-7,TRBD1,TRBV6-2/TRBV6-3
CASSIGARGRVLRAFF,TGTGCCAGTAGTATAGGTGCGAGGGGGCGCGTGTTGCGCGCTTTCTTT,NA,TRBJ1-1,TRBD1,TRBV19
CASSYRESNEKLFF,TGTGCCAGCAGTTACAGGGAGAGTAATGAAAAACTGTTTTTT,NA,TRBJ1-4,NA,TRBV6-2/TRBV6-3
CASNPSGAGDTQYF,TGCGCCAGCAATCCTAGCGGCGCGGGAGATACGCAGTATTTT,few,TRBJ2-3,TRBD2,TRBV5-1
CASSFAGIYEQYF,TGTGCCAGCAGTTTTGCCGGGATTTACGAGCAGTACTTC,NA,TRBJ2-7,NA,TRBV27
CASNPLGRAPNQPQHF,TGTGCCAGCAATCCCCTCGGGCGGGCACCTAATCAGCCCCAGCATTTT,NA,TRBJ1-5,NA,TRBV28
CASSEYMSGSTEAFF,TGTGCCAGCAGTGAATATATGTCGGGAAGCACTGAAGCTTTCTTT,NA,TRBJ1-1,NA,TRBV2
CASSMGRREWTDTQYF,TGTGCCAGTAGTATGGGGAGGCGGGAGTGGACAGATACGCAGTATTTT,NA,TRBJ2-3,TRBD2,TRBV19
CASSFEYSLSEQYF,TGTGCCAGCAGTTTTGAGTACAGTCTAAGCGAGCAGTACTTC,NA,TRBJ2-7,NA,TRBV28
CASRRTGGNNSPLHF,TGTGCCAGTAGGAGGACAGGGGGGAATAATTCACCCCTCCACTTT,few,TRBJ1-6,TRBD1,TRBV19
CASSRDRAGGEKLFF,TGTGCCAGCAGCCGGGACAGGGCAGGAGGCGAAAAACTGTTTTTT,NA,TRBJ1-4,TRBD1,TRBV2
CSASGRVEGPLHF,TGCAGTGCTAGTGGGCGGGTTGAGGGTCCCCTCCACTTT,NA,TRBJ1-6,NA,TRBV20-1
CASSYSAVQETQYF,TGTGCCAGCAGTTACTCGGCTGTTCAAGAGACCCAGTACTTC,NA,TRBJ2-5,NA,TRBV6-2/TRBV6-3
CASSTPSNSYNEQFF,TGTGCCAGTAGTACGCCTAGTAATTCCTACAATGAGCAGTTCTTC,NA,TRBJ2-1,NA,TRBV19
CATSRDPGGNTIYF,TGTGCCACCAGCAGAGATCCCGGGGGTAACACCATATATTTT,many,TRBJ1-3,NA,TRBV15
CASSPGGLAGKQFF,TGTGCCAGCAGTCCAGGGGGACTAGCTGGAAAGCAGTTCTTC,NA,TRBJ2-1,TRBD2,TRBV27
CASSRGTGYDQPQHF,TGTGCCAGCAGTCGTGGGACAGGGTATGATCAGCCCCAGCATTTT,few,TRBJ1-5,TRBD1,TRBV27
CASSERTGPNEKLFF,TGCGCCAGCAGCGAACGGACTGGACCTAATGAAAAACTGTTTTTT,NA,TRBJ1-4,NA,TRBV10-1
CASSFRDRASPLHF,TGTGCCAGCAGTTTCCGGGACAGAGCTTCACCCCTCCACTTT,once,TRBJ1-6,TRBD1,TRBV28
CASSLADRVGSNQPQHF,TGTGCCAGCAGCTTGGCCGACAGGGTTGGTAGCAATCAGCCCCAGCATTTT,NA,TRBJ1-5,TRBD1,TRBV5-8
CASSEQASTDTQYF,TGCGCCAGCAGTGAACAGGCCAGCACAGATACGCAGTATTTT,few,TRBJ2-3,NA,TRBV10-1
CASSAVVGGGSEAFF,TGTGCCAGCAGCGCAGTGGTAGGTGGAGGGTCTGAAGCTTTCTTT,once,TRBJ1-1,NA,TRBV7-9
CASSSGTGSGKLFF,TGTGCCAGCAGCTCCGGGACAGGGTCCGGAAAACTGTTTTTT,NA,TRBJ1-4,TRBD1,TRBV5-4
CASSSGTARGAEAFF,TGTGCCAGCAGCTCTGGGACAGCCCGAGGGGCTGAAGCTTTCTTT,NA,TRBJ1-1,TRBD1,TRBV7-9
CSVAGVYSDTGELFF,TGCAGCGTTGCAGGGGTCTACTCCGACACCGGGGAGCTGTTTTTT,NA,TRBJ2-2,NA,TRBV29-1
CASSQSRGGARNEQFF,TGTGCCAGCTCACAATCGCGGGGGGGCGCGAGGAATGAGCAGTTCTTC,NA,TRBJ2-1,TRBD2,TRBV18
CASSIGTGARAFF,TGTGCCAGTAGTATTGGGACAGGGGCGAGAGCTTTCTTT,NA,TRBJ1-1,TRBD1,TRBV19
CASSPLLAGGPVSQETQYF,TGTGCCAGCTCACCACTTCTAGCGGGAGGGCCGGTGAGTCAAGAGACCCAGTACTTC,once,TRBJ2-5,TRBD2,TRBV18
CASSEVYRGPTEAFF,TGTGCCAGCAGTGAAGTTTACAGGGGGCCCACTGAAGCTTTCTTT,NA,TRBJ1-1,TRBD1,TRBV25-1
CASSFLNTIYF,TGTGCCAGCAGTTTTCTTAACACCATATATTTT,once,TRBJ1-3,NA,TRBV6-5
CASSPQDIRDRGTEAFF,TGCGCCAGCAGCCCCCAAGACATCCGGGACAGGGGCACTGAAGCTTTCTTT,NA,TRBJ1-1,TRBD1,TRBV5-1
CASSSPIGGGASSTDTQYF,TGTGCCAGCAGCTCGCCTATTGGCGGGGGTGCCTCTAGCACAGATACGCAGTATTTT,NA,TRBJ2-3,TRBD2,TRBV13
CASSLAVPGQVNSPLHF,TGTGCCAGCAGCTTAGCAGTTCCGGGACAGGTGAATTCACCCCTCCACTTT,NA,TRBJ1-6,TRBD1,TRBV7-2
CASRRQGANYGYTF,TGTGCCAGTAGGAGACAGGGGGCTAACTATGGCTACACCTTC,NA,TRBJ1-2,TRBD1,TRBV19
CAISAGFSGNTIYF,TGTGCCATCAGTGCGGGGTTCTCTGGAAACACCATATATTTT,NA,TRBJ1-3,NA,TRBV10-3
CASGKDGGAPGYTF,TGCGCCAGTGGAAAAGACGGGGGGGCGCCTGGCTACACCTTC,NA,TRBJ1-2,NA,TRBV5-1
CASSPTQGPAIGNEQFF,TGTGCCAGCAGCCCGACTCAGGGGCCTGCGATCGGGAATGAGCAGTTCTTC,once,TRBJ2-1,NA,TRBV11-2
CASSDSAGGPGDTQYF,TGTGCCAGCAGTGACTCGGCGGGAGGGCCAGGGGATACGCAGTATTTT,few,TRBJ2-3,TRBD2,TRBV6-4
CASRRTGTEGLVRGYTF,TGTGCCAGCAGGCGAACCGGGACAGAGGGTCTGGTCCGTGGCTACACCTTC,NA,TRBJ1-2,TRBD1,TRBV5-5
CASSKGLAAYNEQFF,TGCGCCAGCAGCAAGGGACTAGCGGCGTACAATGAGCAGTTCTTC,once,TRBJ2-1,TRBD2,TRBV5-1
CASALPGLAVDEQFF,TGTGCCAGCGCATTACCGGGACTAGCGGTGGATGAGCAGTTCTTC,once,TRBJ2-1,TRBD2,TRBV27
CASSFSGSSYEQYF,TGTGCCAGCAGTTTTTCGGGTAGCTCCTACGAGCAGTACTTC,NA,TRBJ2-7,NA,TRBV28
CASSPGSQDNEQFF,TGTGCCAGCTCACCAGGCTCTCAGGACAATGAGCAGTTCTTC,NA,TRBJ2-1,NA,TRBV18
CASSYSQGTQYF,TGTGCCAGCAGTTACTCCCAGGGGACGCAGTATTTT,NA,TRBJ2-3,NA,TRBV6-5
CASRVQGDTGELFF,TGTGCCAGTAGAGTGCAGGGCGACACCGGGGAGCTGTTTTTT,NA,TRBJ2-2,NA,TRBV19
CASILGAPPGNTIYF,TGTGCCAGCATTCTAGGGGCACCCCCTGGAAACACCATATATTTT,once,TRBJ1-3,NA,TRBV27
CASSWDSYSYEQYF,TGTGCCAGCAGCTGGGACAGCTACTCCTACGAGCAGTACTTC,NA,TRBJ2-7,TRBD1,TRBV11-2
CASLTGTTHGYTF,TGTGCCAGCCTCACAGGGACGACCCATGGCTACACCTTC,NA,TRBJ1-2,NA,TRBV12-3/TRBV12-4
CASSVRQGRGMNTEAFF,TGTGCCAGTAGTGTAAGACAGGGACGAGGGATGAACACTGAAGCTTTCTTT,NA,TRBJ1-1,TRBD1,TRBV19
CASSSLGGDSDGYTF,TGCGCCAGCAGCTCCCTGGGTGGGGACAGTGATGGCTACACCTTC,NA,TRBJ1-2,TRBD1,TRBV5-1
CASSSRGSGTGTFNTEAFF,TGTGCCAGCAGCTCTAGGGGGTCCGGGACAGGGACTTTTAACACTGAAGCTTTCTTT,NA,TRBJ1-1,TRBD1,TRBV7-9
CATSRDWAGNTEAFF,TGTGCCACCAGCAGAGATTGGGCAGGCAACACTGAAGCTTTCTTT,NA,TRBJ1-1,NA,TRBV15
CASSLDSLSYEQYF,TGTGCCAGCAGCCTGGACAGTTTATCCTACGAGCAGTACTTC,NA,TRBJ2-7,NA,TRBV5-4